These 26 T cell receptor beta chains share one sample of origin, sequenced in a study of T cells in Graves' hyperthyroidism and ophthalmopathy. Amplified TCR beta CDR3 regions derived from RNA transcripts. First-round RT-PCR targeting the TCR CDR3 was performed with the HTBI primer set. Each CDR3 protein is one row after TCRdb ran MiXCR on the multiplex PCR reads. The sample lists about 400,000 distinct CDR3 sequences; approximately 13% were seen once. The source material was blood. Receptors originate from a woman between 18 and 30 years old with Graves' hyperthyroidism.

This clonotype was recorded at least ten times. The chain is built from TRBV28 and TRBJ1-3, with D unclear. The CDR3 consists of 15 residues. Trimming stripped 5 bases from V and 0 bases from J, with 11 bases between. Germline-derived CDR1 and CDR2 are MDHEN and SYDVKM. In nucleotides, the CDR3 is TGTGCCAGCAGTACGAACGGTATCTCTGGAAACACCATATATTTT. Protein product: CASSTNGISGNTIYF.

CDR3: CASSSGSPLHF. CDR3 bases: TGTGCCAGCAGTTCCGGTTCACCCCTCCACTTT. V usage is TRBV6-1 and J usage is TRBJ1-6; D gene unclear. V dropped 5 bases and J dropped 9 bases, with 5 bases sitting between them. The germline gives CDR1 MNHNS, CDR2 SASEGT. The CDR3 is 11 amino acids.

This clonotype was recorded at least ten times. The chain carries TRBV11-2 and TRBJ2-3; D not certain. V was cut by 7 bases and J by 3 bases, with 14 bases left in between. Germline V gene sequence: CDR1 SGHAT, CDR2 FQNNGV. The CDR3 spans 14 residues. The DNA of the CDR3 is TGTGCCAGCAATTCCAGAGGATCAACAGATACGCAGTATTTT. Its protein product is CASNSRGSTDTQYF.

This clonotype was seen ten or more times. The V gene is TRBV6-1, the J gene TRBJ2-3; TRBD2 agrees at 13 bases. The CDR3 length is 15 residues. The germline CDR1 and CDR2 sequences are MNHNS and SASEGT. V lost 6 bases and J lost 6; bases outside the gene matches: 6. The CDR3 region has the DNA TGTGCCAGCAGCTCGACTAGCGGGGGGTGGGATACGCAGTATTTT. Its translation is CASSSTSGGWDTQYF.

This clonotype occurred many times. J is TRBJ2-3 and V is TRBV4-1; 11 positions match TRBD1. The CDR3 is 17 residues long. V trimming: 2 bases; J trimming: 6 bases; junction bases outside the gene matches: 10. Germline V gene lookup returns CDR1 MGHRA and CDR2 YSYEKL. CDR3 in amino acids: CASSQLSGTGGSDTQYF. The CDR3 DNA is TGCGCCAGCAGCCAATTGTCCGGGACAGGGGGATCGGATACGCAGTATTTT.

The chain has TRBV24-1 and TRBJ2-1; 12 nucleotides match TRBD2. Germline CDR1 and CDR2: KGHDR and SFDVKD. After removal of 3 bases from V and 7 bases from J, the junction contained 6 bases not matched to a gene. The CDR3 runs to 16 residues. The CDR3 region is CATSDLLAGGRNEQFF. For the CDR3, the DNA is TGTGCCACCAGTGATCTTCTAGCGGGAGGGCGGAATGAGCAGTTCTTC.

In this sample, this clonotype turned up many times. V is TRBV20-1 and J is TRBJ2-7; 10 bases agree with TRBD1. The V and J ends lost 0 bases and 2 bases, in that order; junction bases with no gene match: 7. This CDR3 is 16 amino acids long. Germline values: CDR1 DFQATT, CDR2 SNEGSKA (reference sequence). The CDR3 sequence: CSARETGQGLAYEQYF. The CDR3 nucleotides read TGCAGTGCTAGAGAAACGGGACAGGGGCTAGCCTACGAGCAGTACTTC.

The genes are TRBV9 and TRBJ2-2; D call uncertain. CDR1 is SGDLS and CDR2 is YYNGEE in the germline V gene. The V gene lost 0 bases and the J gene lost 0 bases, with 9 bases spanning the gap. CDR3 size: 16 residues. As DNA, the CDR3 is TGTGCCAGCAGCGTAGTACGGTCCGCGAACACCGGGGAGCTGTTTTTT. As protein: CASSVVRSANTGELFF.

This clonotype occurred many times. The gene calls are TRBV6-1 and TRBJ2-3; a weak D match, TRBD2 (5 bases). V was clipped by 6 bases and J by 2 bases, with 12 bases between them. Germline CDR1 and CDR2: MNHNS and SASEGT. The CDR3 has 14 residues. The CDR3 DNA reads as TGTGCCAGCAGGATCCGGGGTATCACAGATACGCAGTATTTT. Protein product: CASRIRGITDTQYF.

This clonotype was observed many times. This chain links TRBV5-1 with TRBJ2-7; no firm D call. V lost 4 bases to trimming and J lost 5 bases, with 13 bases between them. Germline V gene sequence: CDR1 SGHRS, CDR2 YFSETQ. The CDR3 totals 13 residues. CDR3 loop: CASSQGPKDEQYF. The CDR3 coding sequence is TGCGCCAGCAGCCAAGGGCCCAAAGACGAGCAGTACTTC. Complete variable domain (other parts from reference TRBV5-1 and TRBJ2-7): KAGVTQTPRYLIKTRGQQVTLSCSPISGHRSVSWYQQTPGQGLQFLFEYFSETQRNKGNFPGRFSGRQFSNSRSEMNVSTLELGDSALYLCASSQGPKDEQYFGPGTRLTVT.

This clonotype came up many times. The chain combines TRBV28 with TRBJ2-7; possible D gene TRBD1, 5 bases. The V end was cut by 5 bases, the J end by 3 bases, with 8 bases between. Germline assignment: CDR1 MDHEN and CDR2 SYDVKM. The CDR3 runs to 12 residues. The CDR3 coding sequence is TGTGCCAGCAGTGGACAATTCTACGAGCAGTACTTC. Its protein is CASSGQFYEQYF. The variable domain in full, with the rest retrieved from reference TRBV28 and TRBJ2-7, is DVKVTQSSRYLVKRTGEKVFLECVQDMDHENMFWYRQDPGLGLRLIYFSYDVKMKEKGDIPEGYSVSREKKERFSLILESASTNQTSMYLCASSGQFYEQYFGPGTRLTVT.

This clonotype occurred many times. CDR3 amino acids: CASSQVLAGTGELFF. The CDR3 DNA follows: TGTGCCAGCAGCCAAGTTCTAGCGGGGACCGGGGAGCTGTTTTTT. This sequence joins TRBV14 and TRBJ2-2, with TRBD2 identical over 9 bases. There are 15 residues in the CDR3. Losses at the gene ends were 1 base for V and 5 bases for J; bases not matched to a gene: 2. Germline CDR1 and CDR2: SGHDN and FVKESK.

This clonotype has at least ten counts. The chain's CDR3 is CSALLTGELFF. The DNA for the CDR3 is TGCAGTGCGCTCCTGACCGGGGAGCTGTTTTTT. V gene TRBV20-1 combines with J gene TRBJ2-2; no firm D call. The ends were cut back, 6 bases at V and 5 bases at J, with 7 bases in the middle. Germline CDR1 is DFQATT and CDR2 is SNEGSKA (reference sequence). This CDR3 comprises 11 residues.

V is TRBV6-2 or TRBV6-3 and J is TRBJ1-5; 11 bases map to TRBD1. Germline loops: CDR1 MNHEY, CDR2 SVGEGT. With V trimmed by 2 bases and J by 5 bases, 5 bases remained unmatched. This CDR3 is 16 amino acids long. The CDR3 DNA reads as TGTGCCAGCAGTTACCCGGGACAGGGGGGATATCAGCCCCAGCATTTT. This sequence encodes CASSYPGQGGYQPQHF.

At least ten counts were recorded for this clonotype. The chain is built from TRBV3-1 and TRBJ2-4; D call uncertain. V was trimmed by 4 bases and J by 4 bases, leaving 14 bases between them. This CDR3 comprises 15 residues. The germline CDR1 and CDR2 sequences are LGHDT and YNNKEL (reference sequence). CDR3 DNA sequence: TGTGCCAGCAGCCCTATAGGGAACCCAAAAAACATTCAGTACTTC. Its protein product is CASSPIGNPKNIQYF.

The sample holds many counts of this clonotype. The chain employs TRBV20-1 and TRBJ2-3; D is possibly TRBD2 (5 bases). This CDR3 has 15 residues. Germline assignment: CDR1 DFQATT and CDR2 SNEGSKA (reference sequence). The ends were cut back, 0 bases at V and 2 bases at J, with 12 bases in the middle. In nucleotides, the CDR3 is TGCAGTGCTAGAGATGGAGGCTTAGTCACAGATACGCAGTATTTT. Translating it yields CSARDGGLVTDTQYF.

This clonotype has ten or more counts. The rearrangement links TRBV6-5 to TRBJ2-5; D possibly uses TRBD1 or TRBD2 (5 bases each). Trimming shortened V by 2 bases and J by 2 bases, and 12 bases separated the two germline ends. The CDR3 has 15 amino acids. Germline V gene sequence: CDR1 MNHEY, CDR2 SVGAGI. CDR3 loop: CASSYGTDSQETQYF. The CDR3 nucleotides read TGTGCCAGCAGTTACGGGACGGATTCACAAGAGACCCAGTACTTC.

This clonotype was seen at least ten times. J is TRBJ2-3 and V is TRBV7-8, with D possibly matching TRBD2 (7 bases). The CDR3 totals 15 residues. V was clipped by 4 bases and J by 3 bases, with 14 bases between them. Looked up from germline, CDR1 is SGHVS and CDR2 is FQNEAQ. DNA of the CDR3: TGTGCCAGCAGCTCGGGGGGAGGGGGGACAGATACGCAGTATTTT. Translated: CASSSGGGGTDTQYF.

The CDR3 DNA is TGTGCCAGCAGCGGGAGACGGGGCGGGGAGTACACCGGGGAGCTGTTTTTT. Amino acids: CASSGRRGGEYTGELFF. The rearrangement joins TRBV6-1 to TRBJ2-2; possibly TRBD2 for D (6 bases). V shed 6 bases and J shed 3 bases, with 20 bases lying between them. This CDR3 comprises 17 residues. Per germline, CDR1 MNHNS and CDR2 SASEGT.

This clonotype appeared many times. The chain is built from TRBV14 and TRBJ2-1, with TRBD2 matching over 11 bases. V lost 1 base, J lost 5 bases, and 1 base stayed unmatched. The CDR3 runs 15 residues. The germline V gene encodes CDR1 SGHDN and CDR2 FVKESK. DNA of the CDR3: TGTGCCAGCAGCCAAGTAGCGGGAGGGCACAATGAGCAGTTCTTC. Protein: CASSQVAGGHNEQFF.

This clonotype was counted ten times or more. The rearrangement uses TRBV6-1 and TRBJ2-3, with 7 bases that match TRBD2. The CDR3 is 17 amino acids. The J segment lost 3 bases and the V segment lost 5 bases, leaving 14 bases of the junction unmatched. Looked up from germline, CDR1 is MNHNS and CDR2 is SASEGT. This CDR3 is CASSYGGEDGLTDTQYF. As DNA, the CDR3 is TGTGCCAGCAGTTATGGGGGGGAGGACGGACTTACAGATACGCAGTATTTT.

This clonotype was counted many times. The V gene is TRBV28, the J gene TRBJ1-1; D is ambiguous. Germline V lookup: CDR1 MDHEN, CDR2 SYDVKM. The CDR3 is 14 amino acids. The V gene lost 1 base and the J gene lost 7 bases, with 13 bases spanning the gap. CDR3 in amino acids: CASSLSDVWREAFF. The CDR3 region has the DNA TGTGCCAGCAGTTTATCGGATGTTTGGCGTGAAGCTTTCTTT.

This clonotype was counted at least ten times. A read error may produce the germline difference seen at one junction end. This sequence joins TRBV7-7 and TRBJ2-2; 8 nucleotides align to TRBD1. The length of the CDR3 is 15 residues. CDR1 and CDR2 (germline): SSHAT, FNYEAQ (reference sequence). CDR3 sequence reads: CASSHLTGEAGELFF. The CDR3, as DNA: TGTGCTAGCAGCCATCTGACAGGGGAGGCCGGGGAGCTGTTTTTT. The full variable domain, rest sourced from reference TRBV7-7 and TRBJ2-2, is GAGVSQSPRYKVTKRGQDVTLRCDPISSHATLYWYQQALGQGPEFLTYFNYEAQPDKSGLPSDRFSAERPEGSISTLTIQRTEQRDSAMYRCASSHLTGEAGELFFGEGSRLTVL.

With respect to this clonotype: Possible read error: a much larger clone is one base away. The chain links TRBV24-1 to TRBJ2-7; 7 bases are shared with TRBD1. Germline V gene data show CDR1 as KGHDR and CDR2 as SFDVKD. The CDR3 has 15 residues. This chain's CDR3 is CVTSDPRTGSYEQYF. CDR3 in DNA: TGTGTCACCAGTGATCCCCGGACAGGCTCCTACGAGCAGTACTTC.

The V and J genes are TRBV5-1 and TRBJ2-1; the match to TRBD2 covers 10 bases. Germline V gene data show CDR1 as SGHRS and CDR2 as YFSETQ. The CDR3 has 16 amino acids. V lost 0 bases and J lost 5; bases outside the gene matches: 5. The CDR3 DNA sequence: TGCGCCAGCAGCTTGGATCCCACTAGCGGGAACAATGAGCAGTTCTTC. Amino acid sequence: CASSLDPTSGNNEQFF.

This clonotype was recorded many times. This chain uses TRBV20-1 with TRBJ1-1, with 8 nucleotides matching TRBD1. V lost 1 base to trimming and J lost 4 bases; unmatched junction nucleotides: 11. Germline V lookup: CDR1 DFQATT, CDR2 SNEGSKA (reference sequence). The CDR3 is 16 amino acids. The DNA for the CDR3 is TGCAGTGCTAGAGCCTCAGGGGGCTATGTGAGCACTGAAGCTTTCTTT. It specifies CSARASGGYVSTEAFF.